Many counts were recorded for the clone carrying this T cell receptor beta chain. Its specificity is not known. The trim removed 4 bases at V and 2 bases at J, leaving 2 bases unmatched. Germline V gene data show CDR1 as MNHEY and CDR2 as SVGEGT. This CDR3 has 14 residues. Using a J-beta primer mix together with a sample-barcoded 5' primer, a second PCR was run for about 6 to 12 cycles. MiXCR was run by TCRdb on the 5' RACE reads, yielding one entry per CDR3 protein. The sample gives 800,000 or so distinct CDR3 sequences, 25% of which show up once; 3% to 4% is in the top ten. The sample is drawn from a study of blood T cells in healthy people across ages. Study-wide results and limits: Older age went with lower TCR beta diversity per million T cells, in a roughly linear way.

These records were also assigned to another study, of T cells of mothers and their children. Turning to that study: Material was donated by three healthy Caucasian mothers and their six children. Among related mother-child pairs, overlap was slightly higher than in unrelated pairs, though not significantly.

Material for sequencing was blood. The clonotype comes from a boy aged 10-17 years in good health. The rearrangement links TRBV6-2 or TRBV6-3 to TRBJ2-1, with 7 positions matching TRBD1. The CDR3 here is CASSSGGAYNEQFF. CDR3 in DNA: TGTGCCAGCAGTTCAGGGGGAGCCTACAATGAGCAGTTCTTC.